Each of the 28 T cell receptor beta chains below was sequenced from the same sample in a study of OX40 agonist ivuxolimab in advanced cancers. Libraries were prepared by immunoSEQ multiplex PCR; TCRdb keeps only in-frame clonotypes and omits some of them. The sample comprises some 100,000 clones, roughly nine tenths of which are singletons, and about 3.4% rests with the top ten. The input for sequencing was CD4+ or CD8+ T cells sorted from blood, taken in a trial of the OX40 agonist ivuxolimab. The receptors originated from an adult with an advanced solid tumor such as melanoma, head and neck, liver or kidney cancer.

The genes are TRBV25-1 and TRBJ2-1, with D hard to call. The germline gives CDR1 MGHDK, CDR2 SYGVNS. The CDR3 extends over 11 amino acids. Trimming took 5 bases from V and 5 from J, leaving 4 bases between them. The CDR3 DNA sequence: TGTGCCAGCAGTTCTCACAATGAGCAGTTCTTC. Amino acids: CASSSHNEQFF.

This CDR3 reads CASSGERGEQYF. For the CDR3, the DNA is TGTGCCAGCAGCGGAGAAAGGGGCGAGCAGTACTTC. The chain employs TRBV9 and TRBJ2-7, with D possibly matching TRBD1 (5 bases). The V end lost 3 bases, the J end lost 6 bases, and 10 bases lay between the germline ends. Germline values: CDR1 SGDLS, CDR2 YYNGEE. The CDR3 covers 12 residues.

This sequence joins TRBV11-3 and TRBJ2-2; TRBD2 agrees at 11 bases. The germline CDR1 and CDR2 sequences are SGHNT and YENEEA. J was trimmed by 5 bases and V by 2 bases; bases with no gene match: 1. CDR3 length equals 15 residues. This CDR3 is CASSLLAGGTGELFF. The DNA for the CDR3 is TGTGCCAGCAGCTTACTAGCGGGAGGTACCGGGGAGCTGTTTTTT.

The V call is TRBV6-5, the J call TRBJ1-2; D remains unclear. Germline assignment: CDR1 MNHEY and CDR2 SVGAGI. V lost 0 bases to trimming and J lost 0 bases, with 5 bases between them. The CDR3 contains 14 residues. The CDR3 region is CASSYSPTNYGYTF. CDR3 DNA sequence: TGTGCCAGCAGTTACTCACCGACTAACTATGGCTACACCTTC.

The V call is TRBV14, the J call TRBJ1-2; 10 nucleotides match TRBD1. Looked up from germline, CDR1 is SGHDN and CDR2 is FVKESK. The CDR3 contains 15 residues. After removal of 4 bases from V and 3 bases from J, the junction contained 5 bases not matched to a gene. CDR3: CASSREDRGDYGYTF. CDR3 nucleotide sequence: TGTGCCAGCAGCCGGGAGGACAGGGGGGACTATGGCTACACCTTC.

This clone showed up just once. V usage is TRBV4-1 and J usage is TRBJ1-6; no reliable D call. The CDR3 has 14 amino acids. Germline V gene sequence: CDR1 MGHRA, CDR2 YSYEKL. Trimming stripped 0 bases from V and 14 bases from J, with 14 bases between. The CDR3 DNA is TGCGCCAGCAGCCAAGACCGGCAGTCGGAGGCCCTCCACTTT. Translating gives CASSQDRQSEALHF.

The CDR3 DNA reads as TGTGCCAGCAGCCAAGAGGGAGGGCCCCATGGCTACACCTTC. Translated, it gives CASSQEGGPHGYTF. The chain joins TRBV9 to TRBJ1-2; D not certain. Germline lookup yields CDR1 SGDLS and CDR2 YYNGEE. CDR3 length: 14 residues. V gave up 4 bases and J gave up 6 bases, with 16 bases separating them. The full variable domain, completed using reference TRBV9 and TRBJ1-2, is DSGVTQTPKHLITATGQRVTLRCSPRSGDLSVYWYQQSLDQGLQFLIQYYNGEERAKGNILERFSAQQFPDLHSELNLSSLELGDSALYFCASSQEGGPHGYTFGSGTRLTVV.

The CDR3 DNA is TGTGCCAGCAGCGGCCCCGGGACAGGGAGGGAGACCCAGTACTTC. Protein sequence: CASSGPGTGRETQYF. The chain combines TRBV5-4 with TRBJ2-5; TRBD1 aligns across 9 bases. J lost 5 bases, V lost 4 bases, and 9 bases had no gene match. Germline lookup yields CDR1 SGHNT and CDR2 YYREEE (reference sequence). The CDR3 length is 15 residues.

V is TRBV19 and J is TRBJ2-7; D possibly uses TRBD1 or TRBD2 (6 bases each). Germline CDR1 is LNHDA and CDR2 is SQIVND (reference sequence). Trimming took off 3 bases at V and 4 bases at J, with 16 bases between the two ends. The CDR3 length is 15 residues. The CDR3 spells CASSISPGGRYEQYF. CDR3 nucleotides: TGTGCCAGTAGTATTTCCCCTGGGGGGCGGTACGAGCAGTACTTC.

The chain carries TRBV19 and TRBJ2-2; 10 nucleotides align to TRBD1. The germline gives CDR1 LNHDA, CDR2 SQIVND (reference sequence). The CDR3 has 14 amino acids. V dropped 5 bases and J dropped 5; count of bases not matched to a gene: 2. CDR3 protein: CASSRTGGTGELFF. The CDR3 DNA reads as TGTGCCAGTAGTCGGACAGGGGGAACCGGGGAGCTGTTTTTT.

The V gene is TRBV2, the J gene TRBJ1-2; D possibly corresponds to TRBD1 (6 bases). Germline V gene lookup returns CDR1 SNHLY and CDR2 FYNNEI. CDR3 size: 12 residues. V was pared by 7 bases and J by 4 bases, with 10 bases between. CDR3 protein: CASTSDSYGYTF. The CDR3 nucleotides are TGTGCCAGCACCTCGGACAGCTATGGCTACACCTTC. The variable domain in full, with the rest retrieved from reference TRBV2 and TRBJ1-2, is EPEVTQTPSHQVTQMGQEVILRCVPISNHLYFYWYRQILGQKVEFLVSFYNNEISEKSEIFDDQFSVERPDGSNFTLKIRSTKLEDSAMYFCASTSDSYGYTFGSGTRLTVV.

The chain links TRBV5-8 to TRBJ2-5; 7 bases fit TRBD2. The CDR3 runs to 16 residues. The V gene's germline CDR1 is SGHTS and CDR2 YDEGEE. Trimming cost V 0 bases and J 1 base; bases outside gene matches: 6. The CDR3 sequence: CASSLDLAAFQETQYF. The CDR3, as DNA: TGTGCCAGCAGCTTGGATCTAGCGGCCTTCCAAGAGACCCAGTACTTC.

The chain couples TRBV27 to TRBJ2-6; 7 bases line up with TRBD1. In germline, CDR1 is MNHEY, CDR2 SMNVEV (reference sequence). J was trimmed by 0 bases and V by 6 bases; bases with no gene match: 5. CDR3 length equals 16 residues. The CDR3 nucleotides are TGTGCCAGCAGACGGACAGGAACCTCTGGGGCCAACGTCCTGACTTTC. Its translation: CASRRTGTSGANVLTF.

V is TRBV28 and J is TRBJ2-1, with TRBD2 identical over 9 bases. The CDR3 is made up of 17 amino acids. Germline CDR1 MDHEN, CDR2 SYDVKM. With 6 bases clipped from V and 8 bases from J, the junction kept 17 bases outside the gene matches. CDR3 amino acids: CASRVLEAAGGGDEQFF. The CDR3 DNA is TGTGCCAGCAGGGTCCTAGAGGCGGCGGGAGGGGGGGATGAGCAGTTCTTC.

The chain has TRBV21-1 and TRBJ1-4. TRBV21-1 is marked as a pseudogene. The length of the CDR3 is 8 residues. The CDR3 region is CAVGKLFF. The CDR3 region has the DNA TGTGCCGTGGGAAAACTGTTTTTT.

CDR3 DNA: TGTGCCAGCAGCACAGGGGTGGAGAATGGCTACACCTTC. It encodes CASSTGVENGYTF. The rearrangement links TRBV2 to TRBJ1-2; 7 positions match TRBD1. CDR3 length equals 13 residues. Looked up from germline, CDR1 is SNHLY and CDR2 is FYNNEI. V was pared by 6 bases and J by 6 bases, with 7 bases of the junction left unmatched.

The chain combines TRBV9 with TRBJ2-5, with 8 positions matching TRBD2. The CDR3 consists of 15 residues. The germline V gene has CDR1 SGDLS and CDR2 YYNGEE. J gave up 0 bases and V 4 bases, and 5 bases lay outside the gene matches. In DNA, the CDR3 is TGTGCCAGCAGCACACCGACTAGCGACCAAGAGACCCAGTACTTC. Translated, it gives CASSTPTSDQETQYF.

V gene TRBV27 combines with J gene TRBJ1-6; the D gene is possibly TRBD1 (5 bases). Germline V gene sequence: CDR1 MNHEY, CDR2 SMNVEV (reference sequence). V dropped 3 bases and J dropped 5 bases, with 11 bases sitting between them. The CDR3 runs to 15 residues. The CDR3 sequence: CASSFRGPDNSPLHF. The DNA for the CDR3 is TGTGCCAGCAGTTTTAGGGGCCCGGATAATTCACCCCTCCACTTT.

In its sample, this clone was seen once. This rearrangement joins TRBV6-5 to TRBJ2-1; a possible D gene is TRBD1 (6 bases). With 6 bases removed from V and 9 bases from J, the gap between germline ends came to 21 bases. This CDR3 has 15 amino acids. Germline assignment: CDR1 MNHEY and CDR2 SVGAGI. The CDR3 region has the DNA TGTGCCAGCAGCCCCGGGATACTGGGGGCTATTGAGCAGTTCTTC. Translating gives CASSPGILGAIEQFF.

The chain recombines TRBV29-1 with TRBJ1-2, with 10 bases fitting TRBD1. V lost 7 bases, J lost 4 bases, and 12 bases stayed unmatched. In germline, CDR1 is SQVTM, CDR2 ANQGSEA. The CDR3 is made up of 15 amino acids. This chain's CDR3 is CSAPTGWDRGYGYTF. DNA of the CDR3: TGCAGCGCCCCGACCGGGTGGGACAGGGGCTATGGCTACACCTTC.

CDR3 in amino acids: CASSKQQGGGYTF. Here the CDR3 DNA reads TGTGCCAGCAGCAAACAACAGGGGGGCGGCTACACCTTC. J is TRBJ1-2 and V is TRBV21-1; the table's D call, TRBD1, was not checked against the DNA. TRBV21-1 is an annotated pseudogene. The CDR3 has 13 amino acids.

In nucleotides, the CDR3 is TGTGCCAGCAGCCTGGGCAGAATTTACGAGCAGTACTTC. This codes for CASSLGRIYEQYF. The gene calls are TRBV27 and TRBJ2-7; no clear D gene. There are 13 residues in the CDR3. Germline V gene sequence: CDR1 MNHEY, CDR2 SMNVEV (reference sequence). Trimming left V 6 bases short and J 4 bases short, with 13 bases between.

CDR3 sequence (DNA): TGTGCCACCAGGGGAGGCTACAATGAGCAGTTCTTC. Its translation: CATRGGYNEQFF. The chain couples TRBV15 to TRBJ2-1; possible D gene TRBD2, 6 bases. Trimming left V 6 bases short and J 3 bases short, with 6 bases between. This CDR3 is 12 amino acids long. Germline CDR1 LNHNV, CDR2 YYDKDF (reference sequence).

This chain joins TRBV19 and TRBJ1-1; no clear D. This CDR3 comprises 13 residues. The germline V gene encodes CDR1 LNHDA and CDR2 SQIVND (reference sequence). Trimming left V 8 bases short and J 0 bases short, with 10 bases between. CDR3 region: CASDEGMNTEAFF. Written as DNA, the CDR3 is TGTGCCAGTGACGAAGGGATGAACACTGAAGCTTTCTTT. Variable domain in full (rest from reference TRBV19 and TRBJ1-1): DGGITQSPKYLFRKEGQNVTLSCEQNLNHDAMYWYRQDPGQGLRLIYYSQIVNDFQKGDIAEGYSVSREKKESFPLTVTSAQKNPTAFYLCASDEGMNTEAFFGQGTRLTVV.

The chain carries TRBV6-5 and TRBJ2-1; TRBD1 matches 10 bases. Losses at the gene ends were 5 bases for V and 4 bases for J; bases not matched to a gene: 5. The CDR3 is made up of 15 amino acids. Germline CDR1 MNHEY, CDR2 SVGAGI. The CDR3 nucleotides are TGTGCCAGCAGTAAGGGACAGGGGCCTTACAATGAGCAGTTCTTC. This encodes CASSKGQGPYNEQFF.

About this clone: This sample includes further DNA sequences coding for the same CDR3. The V call is TRBV27, the J call TRBJ2-7; TRBD1 agrees at 11 bases. The CDR3 has 14 residues. Per germline, CDR1 MNHEY and CDR2 SMNVEV (reference sequence). V was clipped by 6 bases and J by 2 bases; unmatched bases: 3. The CDR3 is CASSLGQGAYEQYF. The CDR3 nucleotides read TGTGCCAGCAGCTTGGGACAGGGGGCCTACGAGCAGTACTTC.

This clone appeared once. Written as DNA, the CDR3 is TGTGCCAGCAAACCCGGGACTAGCGGTTACGAGCAGTACTTC. Amino acid sequence: CASKPGTSGYEQYF. V usage is TRBV9 and J usage is TRBJ2-7; 11 positions match TRBD2. V was pared by 6 bases and J by 4 bases, with 6 bases of the junction left unmatched. CDR3 length: 14 residues. Germline V lookup: CDR1 SGDLS, CDR2 YYNGEE.

This clone appeared a single time. The rearrangement uses TRBV12-5 and TRBJ1-5; 8 nucleotides agree with TRBD1. The CDR3 spans 15 residues. From germline, CDR1 is LGHNT and CDR2 FRNRAP. J was trimmed by 6 bases and V by 3 bases; bases with no gene match: 7. CDR3 protein: CASGFDTGGSQPQHF. The CDR3 nucleotides are TGTGCTAGTGGTTTCGACACAGGGGGGAGTCAGCCCCAGCATTTT.